A single sample is the source of the 17 T cell receptor beta chains below, sequenced in a study of shared clonotypes between healthy human individuals. The protocol was immunoSEQ multiplex PCR, while the TCRdb copy is restricted to in-frame clones and leaves out a portion. The sample has a few million clones; around 94% are singletons. Sequenced: naive CD4+ T cells sorted from blood. Documented subset: CD45RA+ positively selected. The receptor set was obtained from a man younger than 35 in good health.

V is TRBV6-5 and J is TRBJ1-1; unclear D gene. The CDR3 has 14 residues. Per the germline V gene, CDR1 is MNHEY and CDR2 is SVGAGI. V lost 3 bases, J lost 2 bases, and 10 bases lay in between. This CDR3 is CASSYGSSNTEAFF. The CDR3, as DNA: TGTGCCAGCAGTTATGGGAGTTCAAACACTGAAGCTTTCTTT.

This chain links TRBV5-1 with TRBJ2-7; TRBD1 agrees at 10 bases. V lost 0 bases to trimming and J lost 1 base; unmatched junction nucleotides: 4. The length of the CDR3 is 16 residues. Germline V CDR1 and CDR2: SGHRS, YFSETQ. This CDR3 is CASSLETGGLSYEQYF. In nucleotides, the CDR3 is TGCGCCAGCAGCTTGGAGACAGGGGGCTTATCCTACGAGCAGTACTTC.

The J gene is TRBJ1-2, the V gene TRBV28; 7 nucleotides match TRBD1. The germline gives CDR1 MDHEN, CDR2 SYDVKM. The CDR3 is 13 residues long. The V and J ends lost 6 bases and 8 bases, in that order; junction bases with no gene match: 9. The CDR3 loop is CASRGGGGWGYTF. The CDR3 coding sequence is TGTGCCAGCAGAGGGGGCGGGGGTTGGGGCTACACCTTC.

V is TRBV15 and J is TRBJ2-7; possible D gene TRBD2, 5 bases. With 0 bases removed from V and 5 bases from J, the gap between germline ends came to 11 bases. The CDR3 extends over 14 amino acids. In germline, CDR1 is LNHNV, CDR2 YYDKDF (reference sequence). The CDR3 protein is CATSRDRTVNEQYF. CDR3 bases: TGTGCCACCAGCAGAGACAGGACTGTTAACGAGCAGTACTTC.

J is TRBJ2-3 and V is TRBV18; D possibly corresponds to TRBD2 (5 bases). Germline V CDR1 and CDR2: KGHSH, LQKENI. The V end lost 2 bases, the J end lost 0 bases, and 9 bases lay between the germline ends. The CDR3 totals 15 residues. For the CDR3, the DNA is TGTGCCAGCTCACCAGGACTTCCTAGCACAGATACGCAGTATTTT. Its translation: CASSPGLPSTDTQYF.

This chain joins TRBV5-1 and TRBJ2-7; no reliable D call. The CDR3 has 15 residues. From germline, CDR1 is SGHRS and CDR2 YFSETQ. The V and J ends lost 4 bases and 2 bases respectively, with 16 bases between them. The CDR3 nucleotides read TGCGCCAGCAGCCTATCGGTCGGGTCCCCCTACGAGCAGTACTTC. It translates to CASSLSVGSPYEQYF.

The chain employs TRBV30 and TRBJ1-2; possibly TRBD1 for D (5 bases). The germline V gene encodes CDR1 GTSNPN and CDR2 SVGIG (reference sequence). This CDR3 has 15 amino acids. The V end lost 6 bases, the J end lost 0 bases, and 17 bases lay between the germline ends. The CDR3 region has the DNA TGTGCCTGCCTTCCCGAGGGGCACTCTAACTATGGCTACACCTTC. Translation gives CACLPEGHSNYGYTF.

As regards this clone: The same CDR3 also results from other DNA sequences found in this sample. The chain has TRBV18 and TRBJ2-2, with D uncertain. Germline assignment: CDR1 KGHSH and CDR2 LQKENI. CDR3 length: 13 amino acids. V lost 3 bases to trimming and J lost 5 bases, with 7 bases between them. For the CDR3, the DNA is TGTGCCAGCTCACCTAGGGATACCGGGGAGCTGTTTTTT. Protein product: CASSPRDTGELFF.

V gene TRBV19 combines with J gene TRBJ1-2, with 9 bases lining up with TRBD1. The CDR3 consists of 17 residues. V trimming: 4 bases; J trimming: 0 bases; junction bases outside the gene matches: 9. Germline V lookup: CDR1 LNHDA, CDR2 SQIVND (reference sequence). CDR3 protein: CASSKKRGQGTNYGYTF. In DNA form, the CDR3 reads TGTGCCAGTAGTAAAAAAAGGGGACAGGGAACTAACTATGGCTACACCTTC.

This chain uses TRBV7-9 with TRBJ2-7, with D perhaps assigned TRBD1 or TRBD2 (6 bases each). Trimming took off 7 bases at V and 2 bases at J, with 15 bases between the two ends. This CDR3 has 14 amino acids. Germline-derived CDR1 and CDR2 are SEHNR and FQNEAQ (reference sequence). CDR3 amino acids: CASTPGGKAYEQYF. CDR3 nucleotides: TGTGCCAGCACCCCCGGGGGCAAAGCCTACGAGCAGTACTTC.

This clone was seen just once. This rearrangement joins TRBV7-8 to TRBJ2-7; 10 bases are a match to TRBD1. The germline V gene has CDR1 SGHVS and CDR2 FQNEAQ. With V trimmed by 4 bases and J by 4 bases, 7 bases remained unmatched. CDR3 length equals 15 residues. CDR3 protein: CASSSWGQGWYEQYF. CDR3 bases: TGTGCCAGCAGCTCTTGGGGACAGGGGTGGTACGAGCAGTACTTC.

Turning to this clone: Other DNA sequences in this sample translate to the same CDR3. V gene TRBV27 combines with J gene TRBJ2-1, with D possibly matching TRBD2 (5 bases). V was cut by 5 bases and J by 7 bases, with 6 bases left in between. CDR3 length: 11 amino acids. CDR1 and CDR2 from the germline V gene are MNHEY and SMNVEV (reference sequence). The CDR3 sequence: CASSRGNEQFF. In nucleotides, the CDR3 is TGTGCCAGCAGTCGGGGAAATGAGCAGTTCTTC.

This clone was counted once. CDR3 residues: CASSPIPGKGEKLFF. The CDR3 DNA reads TGTGCCAGCAGCCCAATACCCGGAAAGGGTGAAAAACTGTTTTTT. The chain carries TRBV11-2 and TRBJ1-4; D is unresolved. Germline V gene sequence: CDR1 SGHAT, CDR2 FQNNGV. The CDR3 loop spans 15 amino acids. Trimming left V 5 bases short and J 7 bases short, with 17 bases between. Using reference TRBV11-2 and TRBJ1-4 for the parts outside the CDR3, the full variable domain is EAGVAQSPRYKIIEKRQSVAFWCNPISGHATLYWYQQILGQGPKLLIQFQNNGVVDDSQLPKDRFSAERLKGVDSTLKIQPAKLEDSAVYLCASSPIPGKGEKLFFGSGTQLSVL.

The chain is built from TRBV9 and TRBJ2-7, with 7 bases identical to TRBD1. The V gene end was trimmed by 0 bases and the J gene end by 3 bases; junction bases not matched to a gene: 12. The CDR3 consists of 17 residues. From germline, CDR1 is SGDLS and CDR2 YYNGEE. The CDR3 protein is CASSVDVSLDRNYEQYF. The DNA for the CDR3 is TGTGCCAGCAGCGTAGACGTCAGTTTGGACAGGAACTACGAGCAGTACTTC.

Only one count was recorded for this clone. The chain links TRBV2 to TRBJ2-3; D remains unclear. CDR3 length: 11 amino acids. The V and J ends lost 8 bases and 0 bases respectively, with 3 bases between them. The germline V gene encodes CDR1 SNHLY and CDR2 FYNNEI. CDR3 in DNA: TGTGCCAGCGAAAGCACAGATACGCAGTATTTT. Translated: CASESTDTQYF.

The V call is TRBV10-1, the J call TRBJ2-7, with D perhaps TRBD1 (6 bases). V lost 2 bases, J lost 1 base, and 12 bases lay in between. Germline CDR1 reads WNHNN; CDR2 reads SYGVQD (reference sequence). The CDR3 totals 15 residues. CDR3 loop: CASSEGGPRSYEQYF. The CDR3 region has the DNA TGCGCCAGCAGTGAGGGGGGCCCTCGATCCTACGAGCAGTACTTC.

This chain links TRBV11-2 with TRBJ2-1; D perhaps matches TRBD1 (5 bases). Trimming took 5 bases from V and 6 from J, leaving 20 bases between them. The CDR3 is made up of 16 amino acids. Germline CDR1 reads SGHAT; CDR2 reads FQNNGV. The DNA of the CDR3 is TGTGCCAGCAGCGTCCTGCCGTCGACAGTATCCAATGAGCAGTTCTTC. This sequence encodes CASSVLPSTVSNEQFF.